Shown below are 10 T cell receptor beta chains from a single sample sequenced in a study of blood T cell repertoires in COVID-19. The table came from immunoSEQ multiplex PCR; TCRdb's copy has only in-frame clones and leaves some out. The sample carries some 120,000 clones, 80% recorded once. The sequencing input was peripheral blood. Receptors were obtained from an older man with acute or convalescent COVID-19.

The J gene is TRBJ2-7, the V gene TRBV5-6; tentatively, D is TRBD1 (6 bases). V lost 4 bases and J 1 base, leaving 12 bases between the germline ends. The CDR3 is 14 amino acids. CDR1 is SGHDT and CDR2 is YYEEEE in the germline V gene. CDR3 protein: CASSTGPASYEQYF. Written as DNA, the CDR3 is TGTGCCAGCAGCACAGGGCCGGCGTCCTACGAGCAGTACTTC.

The gene calls are TRBV5-4 and TRBJ2-7, with D possibly being TRBD2 (6 bases). The germline V gene has CDR1 SGHNT and CDR2 YYREEE (reference sequence). Trimming cost V 1 base and J 4 bases, with 18 bases left between them. This CDR3 spans 16 amino acids. Here the CDR3 reads CASSLPRGTLGYEQYF. As DNA, the CDR3 is TGTGCCAGCAGCTTGCCCCGGGGGACCCTGGGGTACGAGCAGTACTTC.

The V call is TRBV11-2, the J call TRBJ1-2; 11 bases align to TRBD1. The CDR3 is 13 amino acids. With 5 bases clipped from V and 5 bases from J, the junction kept 1 base outside the gene matches. CDR1 and CDR2 from the germline V gene are SGHAT and FQNNGV. In nucleotides, the CDR3 is TGTGCCAGCAGCGGACAGGGGGCGTATGGCTACACCTTC. Encoded protein: CASSGQGAYGYTF.

The chain uses TRBV2 and TRBJ1-2, with 7 bases aligning to TRBD1. Trimming removed 7 bases from V and 2 bases from J; junction bases left unmatched: 4. CDR3 length equals 13 residues. CDR1 and CDR2 (germline): SNHLY, FYNNEI. Written as DNA, the CDR3 is TGTGCCAGCACCTTGACAGGGAACTATGGCTACACCTTC. It encodes CASTLTGNYGYTF. The full variable domain, with the rest looked up from reference TRBV2 and TRBJ1-2, is EPEVTQTPSHQVTQMGQEVILRCVPISNHLYFYWYRQILGQKVEFLVSFYNNEISEKSEIFDDQFSVERPDGSNFTLKIRSTKLEDSAMYFCASTLTGNYGYTFGSGTRLTVV.

The rearrangement joins TRBV5-3 to TRBJ2-3; the D gene is possibly TRBD1 (6 bases). TRBV5-3 carries the ORF label, with uncertain function. The CDR3 totals 15 residues. V was pared by 4 bases and J by 4 bases, with 16 bases between. As DNA, the CDR3 is TGTGCCAGAAGCGAACCAAGGGACATTCCAGATACGCAGTATTTT. It specifies CARSEPRDIPDTQYF.

V gene TRBV6-5 combines with J gene TRBJ1-2; no firm D call. Germline V gene data show CDR1 as MNHEY and CDR2 as SVGAGI. CDR3 length: 12 residues. The V end was cut by 8 bases, the J end by 2 bases, with 9 bases between. The CDR3: CASSRANYGYTF. In nucleotides, the CDR3 is TGTGCCAGCTCGAGGGCGAACTATGGCTACACCTTC.

For this clone: Additional DNA sequences in this sample encode the identical CDR3. The V and J genes are TRBV9 and TRBJ1-3, with D unclear. Deletions cut 0 bases from V and 3 bases from J, with 7 bases between. This CDR3 contains 14 residues. The germline CDR1 and CDR2 sequences are SGDLS and YYNGEE. Here the CDR3 DNA reads TGTGCCAGCAGCGTAGAAGCCGGTGGAAACACCATATATTTT. It yields the protein CASSVEAGGNTIYF.

This clone has a single count. This chain joins TRBV4-1 and TRBJ1-5; perhaps TRBD1 as D (6 bases). Trimming cost V 5 bases and J 0 bases, with 11 bases left between them. CDR1 is MGHRA, CDR2 YSYEKL, per germline. This CDR3 has 15 amino acids. The CDR3 here is CASSAQGHSNQPQHF. The CDR3 DNA reads as TGCGCCAGCAGCGCACAGGGACATAGCAATCAGCCCCAGCATTTT.

The rearrangement links TRBV12-5 to TRBJ2-1, with TRBD2 matching 8 bases. Trimming at V came to 0 bases and at J to 6 bases, leaving 10 bases not matched to a gene. CDR1 LGHNT and CDR2 FRNRAP come from the germline V gene. The CDR3 runs 17 residues. CDR3 region: CASGLVLNGGVLNEQFF. As DNA, the CDR3 is TGTGCTAGTGGTTTGGTACTCAACGGGGGGGTCCTCAATGAGCAGTTCTTC. Filled out from reference TRBV12-5 and TRBJ2-1, the complete variable domain reads DARVTQTPRHKVTEMGQEVTMRCQPILGHNTVFWYRQTMMQGLELLAYFRNRAPLDDSGMPKDRFSAEMPDATLATLKIQPSEPRDSAVYFCASGLVLNGGVLNEQFFGPGTRLTVL.

The V and J genes are TRBV9 and TRBJ1-2; 10 bases align to TRBD1. Trimming cost V 0 bases and J 6 bases; bases outside gene matches: 5. The CDR3 covers 15 residues. Germline CDR1 reads SGDLS; CDR2 reads YYNGEE. The CDR3 protein is CASSVGTTGGNGYTF. CDR3 coding DNA: TGTGCCAGCAGCGTAGGGACGACAGGGGGCAATGGCTACACCTTC.